The entry below describes one T cell receptor beta chain. The count of this clone is one. Its antigen specificity is not known. Base-call qualities are not available, and no considerably larger clone is one nucleotide away. CDR3 length: 16 amino acids, cysteine to phenylalanine. Here the CDR3 DNA is all that survives: 48 bases in frame from base 1. Sequences SGHDT (CDR1) and YYEEEE (CDR2) are obtained from the germline V gene. V is pared back by 0 bases and J by 0 bases, with 10 bases lying between the germline termini. Taken with the paper, the label for time point translates to: cells obtained before transplantation from donor or recipient. CD3+CD4+ and CD3+CD8+ populations were FACS-sorted from unstimulated pre-transplant donor and recipient cells taken from spleen or lymph nodes. The library was built by means of the immunoSEQ multiplex PCR assay. For most patients, genomic DNA was isolated using the Qiagen DNeasy Blood and Tissue Kit and was shipped frozen to Adaptive Biotechnologies for TCR sequencing. High-throughput TCR-beta CDR3 sequencing of genomic DNA from most patients was performed by Adaptive Biotechnologies. The published analysis was carried out like this. Adaptive's ImmunoSEQ software was the source of the TCR sequencing data for approximately 18 patients, while a few other patients were processed with MiXCR and VDJtools. To correct CD4 versus CD8 sorting errors, sequences present in both subsets at a frequency ratio below 5:1 were removed. CDR3 nucleotide sequences shared between donor and recipient were removed because their origin could not be assigned. To be classed as alloreactive, a clone needed at least 2-fold expansion over unstimulated cells and a minimum CFSE-low frequency of 0.002% (template counts) or 0.001% (read counts). Mappable clones were those detected in sequenced pre-transplant spleen, lymph node, or MLR CFSE-low populations of the donor or recipient. The cumulative frequency of alloreactive clones was calculated as a percentage of all sequences, weighted by copy number. What TCRdb holds here is the immuneACCESS table cut down to in-frame rearrangements. Part of the clones is not present; checked against another copy, under half of the missing clones reflect an unresolved V gene, and the others are unexplained. That table is the source of V, J and clone size, and D and trimming were worked out from the DNA. For this sample there are 90,000 to 150,000 clones; 85% to 95% appear just once. 3.3% of the sample belongs to the ten largest clones.

This entry belongs to a study of graft-versus-host responses after intestinal transplantation (dated by TCRdb to about 2021). Context from the whole study: The transplants that recipients got were multivisceral, liver-intestinal, or isolated intestinal. Alloreactive clones were identified by sequencing pre-transplant mixed lymphocyte reaction products and comparing them with unstimulated pre-transplant donor and recipient T cells. Donor T cell macrochimerism was defined as a peak of at least 4% donor T cells among recipient peripheral blood mononuclear cells. After intestinal transplantation, graft-versus-host and host-versus-graft alloreactive T cell clones in the graft, circulation and bone marrow were tracked using bulk TCR-beta CDR3 sequencing. Every recipient was given anti-thymocyte globulin induction, then maintenance tacrolimus and steroids for 2 to 3 years. Rather than being sequenced by the commercial service, samples from a few later patients were sequenced in-house on an Illumina MiSeq and processed with MiXCR. The cohort enrolled about two dozen intestinal transplant recipients including one retransplant, and a few patients lacking pretransplant specimens were excluded.

On the study overall, not on this receptor specifically: GvH clones were detected in recipient bone marrow, and some appeared earlier in ileal mucosa or blood, consistent with an intestinal mucosal origin. In patients with donor T cell macrochimerism, the allografts had high GvH to HvG T cell clonal ratios. Early after transplant, peak levels of circulating GvH clones were associated with declines in HvG clones. Conclusions were limited by the relatively low number and heterogeneity of intestinal transplant patients.

The TCR comes from a human donor who received an intestinal transplant. The material sequenced was unstimulated CD8+ T cells sorted from spleen or lymph node cells, taken before intestinal transplant. The receptor chain draws on TRBV5-6 and TRBJ2-4; no D segment can be confidently identified. The nucleotide sequence is TGTGCCAGCAGCTTGGGAGCGTGGGGAGCCAAAAACATTCAGTACTTC. This translates into CASSLGAWGAKNIQYF.